The 16 T cell receptor beta chains listed next were all sequenced from one sample in a study of blood T cell repertoires in COVID-19. Profiling relied on immunoSEQ multiplex PCR, and the TCRdb table lists in-frame clones only, not all of them. The sample has roughly 230,000 clones, around 90% seen once. The sample consisted of peripheral blood. These receptor sequences come from a man in his thirties or forties with COVID-19, enrolled during active disease.

V is TRBV2 and J is TRBJ2-2; TRBD1 matches at 8 bases. This CDR3 region has 14 residues. J lost 8 bases, V lost 2 bases, and 4 bases had no gene match. In germline, CDR1 is SNHLY, CDR2 FYNNEI. CDR3 in amino acids: CASSEQGAPGELFF. In nucleotides, the CDR3 is TGTGCCAGCAGTGAACAGGGGGCGCCTGGGGAGCTGTTTTTT.

CDR3 DNA sequence: TGTGCCAGTAGTACTGTCCCCCCAGCCTACAATGAGCAGTTCTTC. Its translation is CASSTVPPAYNEQFF. This sequence joins TRBV19 and TRBJ2-1; D gene unclear. Germline V gene sequence: CDR1 LNHDA, CDR2 SQIVND (reference sequence). Between the trimmed V and J ends, which lost 4 bases and 2 bases, there was a span of 12 bases. This CDR3 region has 15 residues.

The chain is built from TRBV13 and TRBJ2-2, with 11 bases aligning to TRBD2. The germline V gene encodes CDR1 PRHDT and CDR2 FYEKMQ (reference sequence). V dropped 5 bases and J dropped 3; count of bases not matched to a gene: 5. The CDR3 length is 16 residues. For the CDR3, the DNA is TGTGCCAGCAGCCCGGGACTAGCGGTCGACACCGGGGAGCTGTTTTTT. This translates into CASSPGLAVDTGELFF.

The CDR3 DNA is TGTGCGACGGGGCCGGGACAGGGATCCGGAGGCTACACCTTC. Residues: CATGPGQGSGGYTF. This chain connects TRBV6-5 to TRBJ1-2; 9 positions agree with TRBD1. In germline, CDR1 is MNHEY, CDR2 SVGAGI. The CDR3 contains 14 residues.

The gene calls are TRBV18 and TRBJ1-2; D not certain. Trimming pared 4 bases from V and 4 bases from J, leaving 13 bases between. The CDR3 runs 14 residues. Per the germline V gene, CDR1 is KGHSH and CDR2 is LQKENI. As DNA, the CDR3 is TGTGCCAGCTCACTCGATGTAGAACGCTATGGCTACACCTTC. Its protein is CASSLDVERYGYTF.

The CDR3 DNA reads as TGTGCCAGCAATCCGGACAGTGGTGGAGGCTACACCTTC. It specifies CASNPDSGGGYTF. The chain has TRBV6-1 and TRBJ1-2, with D tentatively TRBD1 (6 bases). Trimming removed 7 bases from V and 8 bases from J, with 17 bases in between. The CDR3 has 13 amino acids. Germline loops: CDR1 MNHNS, CDR2 SASEGT.

This clone was seen more than once but under ten times. This chain uses TRBV9 with TRBJ2-7; 7 bases map to TRBD1. CDR1 and CDR2 (germline): SGDLS, YYNGEE. Germline trimming cut 2 bases from V and 1 base from J; bases unmatched to any gene: 0. CDR3 length: 13 residues. The CDR3, as DNA: TGTGCCAGCAGCGTGGGACAGTCCTACGAGCAGTACTTC. This translates into CASSVGQSYEQYF.

About this clone: Since a much larger clone is just one base distant, this may be a read error. The J gene is TRBJ1-1, the V gene TRBV7-9; possibly TRBD1 for D (6 bases). The CDR3 has 14 residues. V was clipped by 3 bases and J by 1 base, with 9 bases between them. Germline lookup yields CDR1 SEHNR and CDR2 FQNEAQ (reference sequence). CDR3 DNA sequence: TGTGCCAGCAGCTTGCAGACAGGGAACACTGAAGCTTTCTTT. Its protein product is CASSLQTGNTEAFF.

This chain connects TRBV5-1 to TRBJ1-4; 7 bases align to TRBD1. V shed 3 bases, J shed 7 bases, and the junction held 0 bases outside the gene matches. CDR3 length equals 12 residues. Germline CDR1 and CDR2: SGHRS and YFSETQ. The CDR3 region is CASSWDSEKLFF. CDR3 DNA sequence: TGCGCCAGCAGCTGGGACAGTGAAAAACTGTTTTTT.

The rearrangement joins TRBV20-1 to TRBJ1-2; D not resolved. Germline loops: CDR1 DFQATT, CDR2 SNEGSKA (reference sequence). Deletions cut 3 bases from V and 3 bases from J, with 8 bases between. This CDR3 has 12 amino acids. Here the CDR3 reads CSASREHYGYTF. CDR3 in DNA: TGCAGTGCTAGTCGGGAACACTATGGCTACACCTTC.

V gene TRBV7-9 combines with J gene TRBJ2-6; no clear D gene. The CDR3 consists of 15 residues. V was clipped by 4 bases and J by 0 bases, with 7 bases between them. Germline V gene data show CDR1 as SEHNR and CDR2 as FQNEAQ (reference sequence). CDR3 in DNA: TGTGCCAGCAGCTCTCCCGGCTCTGGGGCCAACGTCCTGACTTTC. This codes for CASSSPGSGANVLTF.

The J gene is TRBJ2-5, the V gene TRBV4-1; TRBD1 matches 10 bases. Losses at the gene ends were 3 bases for V and 2 bases for J; bases not matched to a gene: 21. CDR1 and CDR2 (germline): MGHRA, YSYEKL. There are 21 residues in the CDR3. The CDR3 bases are TGCGCCAGCAGCCATCCCGGGACAGGGGCATCACTTGCCAAAGGACAAGAGACCCAGTACTTC. This translates into CASSHPGTGASLAKGQETQYF.

V is TRBV5-1 and J is TRBJ1-2; 9 nucleotides agree with TRBD1. The germline V gene encodes CDR1 SGHRS and CDR2 YFSETQ. J gave up 6 bases and V 2 bases, and 5 bases lay outside the gene matches. This CDR3 comprises 14 residues. DNA of the CDR3: TGCGCCAGCAGCTTTGGGACAGGGTCCCATGGCTACACCTTC. Residues: CASSFGTGSHGYTF.

On this clone: The limits of the CDR3 on the DNA are not certain, so only TCRdb's listed CDR3 is given. The V gene is TRBV5-4, the J gene TRBJ1-3; TRBD1, the D gene given by the table, was not confirmed from the DNA. The length of the CDR3 is 15 amino acids, counting both ends. CDR1 and CDR2 from the germline V gene are SGHNT and YYREEE (reference sequence). This CDR3 is CASSKDSTSGNTIYF.

V gene TRBV5-4 combines with J gene TRBJ2-3; 7 bases are shared with TRBD2. V gave up 0 bases and J gave up 4 bases; unmatched junction bases: 5. The CDR3 runs to 15 residues. Germline V lookup: CDR1 SGHNT, CDR2 YYREEE (reference sequence). In nucleotides, the CDR3 is TGTGCCAGCAGCTTGGCCGGACTAGAGCCAGATACGCAGTATTTT. Protein: CASSLAGLEPDTQYF.

The rearrangement uses TRBV18 and TRBJ2-7; TRBD2 might be the D (6 bases). The germline CDR1 and CDR2 sequences are KGHSH and LQKENI. The CDR3 contains 16 residues. V dropped 0 bases and J dropped 0 bases, with 12 bases sitting between them. CDR3 amino acids: CASSPPAGGSSYEQYF. The CDR3 DNA reads as TGTGCCAGCTCACCACCTGCCGGGGGTAGCTCCTACGAGCAGTACTTC.